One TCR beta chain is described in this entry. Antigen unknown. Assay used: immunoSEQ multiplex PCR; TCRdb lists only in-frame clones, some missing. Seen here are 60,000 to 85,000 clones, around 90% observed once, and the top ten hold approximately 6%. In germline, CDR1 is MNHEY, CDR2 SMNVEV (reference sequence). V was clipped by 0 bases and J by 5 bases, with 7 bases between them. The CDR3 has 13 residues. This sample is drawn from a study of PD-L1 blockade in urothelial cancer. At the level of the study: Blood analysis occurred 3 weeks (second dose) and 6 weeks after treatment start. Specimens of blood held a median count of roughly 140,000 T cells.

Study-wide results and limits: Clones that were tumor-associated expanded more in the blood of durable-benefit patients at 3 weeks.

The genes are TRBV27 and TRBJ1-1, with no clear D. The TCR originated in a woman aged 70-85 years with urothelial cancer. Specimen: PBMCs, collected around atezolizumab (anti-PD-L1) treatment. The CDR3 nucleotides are TGTGCCAGCAGTTTATCCACGAGTACTGAAGCTTTCTTT. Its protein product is CASSLSTSTEAFF.